This T cell receptor beta chain was documented in a study of T cell repertoires in cytomegalovirus infection. Study-level background: From public TCR beta signatures came an indication of both CMV infection and matching HLA type.

The study's findings and limits: The study found HLA-C-restricted CMV-specific TCR beta clonotypes dominating the ex vivo response. Carriers of CMV and the relevant HLA type were discriminated by public TCR beta frequency.

This clonotype came up many times. Its antigen is unknown. Germline assignment: CDR1 SGHVS and CDR2 FQNEAQ. The V and J ends lost 2 bases and 3 bases, in that order; junction bases with no gene match: 7. The CDR3 extends over 15 amino acids. TCRdb fed the reads into MiXCR, producing one record per CDR3 protein. This sample has 200,000 to 250,000 distinct CDR3 sequences, with approximately 24% found just once. This TCR was sampled from a human donor in good health (CMV status not recorded). Some clones in this sample may be carry-over from other donors' samples. The rearrangement joins TRBV7-8 to TRBJ2-7, with 7 bases aligning to TRBD1. Sequencing was carried out using CD8+ T cells from PBMCs. The CDR3 sequence: CASSLFPRQGYEQYF. For the CDR3, the DNA is TGTGCCAGCAGCTTATTCCCCCGACAGGGCTACGAGCAGTACTTC.